A selection of T cell receptor beta chains follows, all from one sample in a study of CD8+CD57+ T cells in acquired aplastic anemia. TCRdb reanalysed the reads using MiXCR and keeps one entry per CDR3 protein. The table has around 180,000 distinct CDR3 sequences, about 60% seen once. The sample was sorted CD4+, CD8+, or CD8+CD57+ T cells (not recorded which) from PBMCs. The receptor set was obtained from a human donor in good health. Both conserved end residues are part of each CDR3. D genes are given only for firm matches. Only some rows state a clone size, as once, few, many or a class for expanded clones.

j_call | clone_size | v_call | d_call | cdr3_aa | cdr3_nt
TRBJ1-5 | - | TRBV19 | - | CASSMFNQPQHF | TGTGCCAGTAGTATGTTTAATCAGCCCCAGCATTTT
TRBJ2-2 | once | TRBV7-9 | - | CASSFPRSGNTGELFF | TGTGCCAGCAGCTTTCCGAGATCAGGGAACACCGGGGAGCTGTTTTTT
TRBJ2-7 | few | TRBV15 | TRBD1 | CATSRSGGVGNEQYF | TGTGCCACCAGCAGGTCAGGGGGCGTAGGCAACGAGCAGTACTTC
TRBJ2-6 | - | TRBV5-1 | - | CASSFGAVDRVLTF | TGCGCCAGCAGCTTTGGGGCCGTGGATCGAGTCCTGACTTTC
TRBJ1-5 | - | TRBV7-9 | TRBD1 | CASSPGQASEQPQHF | TGTGCCAGCAGCCCGGGACAGGCCTCGGAACAGCCCCAGCATTTT
TRBJ2-3 | many | TRBV15 | - | CATSRDGSSTDTQYF | TGTGCCACCAGCAGAGACGGCTCCAGCACAGATACGCAGTATTTT
TRBJ1-2 | - | TRBV2 | - | CASRENRASTF | TGTGCCAGCAGAGAAAACCGAGCATCCACCTTC
TRBJ1-6 | many | TRBV6-2/TRBV6-3 | - | CASRPGVSGSPLHF | TGTGCCAGCAGACCGGGGGTTTCCGGGTCACCCCTCCACTTT
TRBJ2-4 | - | TRBV20-1 | - | CSARQYAAQMGAKNIQYF | TGCAGTGCTAGACAATACGCGGCCCAAATGGGGGCCAAAAACATTCAGTACTTC
TRBJ2-7 | many | TRBV6-5 | - | CASSYSRESPTKQYF | TGTGCCAGCAGTTACTCTCGGGAAAGCCCTACGAAGCAGTACTTC
TRBJ2-1 | many | TRBV11-3 | - | CASSVMDPTYNEQFF | TGTGCCAGCAGCGTAATGGACCCCACCTACAATGAGCAGTTCTTC
TRBJ1-1 | - | TRBV5-1 | - | CASSLDYSEAFF | TGCGCCAGCAGCTTGGATTACTCTGAAGCTTTCTTT
TRBJ2-1 | - | TRBV3-1 | TRBD2 | CASSQDALAGVYNEQFF | TGTGCCAGCAGCCAAGATGCGTTAGCGGGAGTCTACAATGAGCAGTTCTTC
TRBJ2-3 | - | TRBV6-4 | - | CASSDSTSTDTQYF | TGTGCCAGCAGTGACTCGACTAGCACAGATACGCAGTATTTT
TRBJ2-5 | - | TRBV7-4 | - | CASSFQAEETQYF | TGTGCCAGCAGCTTTCAAGCGGAAGAGACCCAGTACTTC
TRBJ1-1 | many | TRBV6-1 | TRBD1 | CASWPTGRRDTEAFF | TGTGCCAGCTGGCCGACAGGGAGGCGGGACACTGAAGCTTTCTTT
TRBJ2-3 | - | TRBV10-3 | - | CAISGRGGTSTDTQYF | TGTGCCATCAGTGGGAGGGGGGGCACCAGCACAGATACGCAGTATTTT
TRBJ2-2 | few | TRBV2 | TRBD1 | CASSDRDVSPELFF | TGTGCCAGTTCGGACAGGGATGTTTCCCCGGAGCTGTTTTTT
TRBJ1-1 | - | TRBV19 | - | CASIPGLGTEAFF | TGTGCCAGTATCCCGGGGCTGGGGACTGAAGCTTTCTTT
TRBJ2-7 | few | TRBV7-9 | - | CAWGGGPRANEQYF | TGTGCCTGGGGGGGGGGGCCCCGGGCGAACGAGCAGTACTTC
TRBJ1-6 | - | TRBV27 | - | CASSGFRGNSPLHF | TGTGCCAGCAGCGGCTTCCGGGGGAATTCACCCCTCCACTTT
TRBJ2-5 | - | TRBV7-9 | - | CASSLGDRGTQYF | TGTGCCAGCAGCTTAGGGGACCGCGGGACCCAGTACTTC
TRBJ2-7 | - | TRBV19 | - | CASIRSGLQTGPTVYEQYF | TGTGCCAGTATTCGGTCGGGACTCCAAACAGGCCCGACAGTCTACGAGCAGTACTTC
TRBJ2-7 | - | TRBV12-3/TRBV12-4 | - | CASSLQGRSYEQYF | TGTGCCAGCAGTTTACAGGGACGGAGTTACGAGCAGTACTTC
TRBJ2-7 | - | TRBV10-3 | - | CAISEQNYEQYF | TGTGCCATCAGTGAGCAGAACTACGAGCAGTACTTC
TRBJ2-7 | - | TRBV7-9 | TRBD2 | CASSSRGSGGGAQSNEQYF | TGTGCCAGCAGCTCCAGGGGATCGGGCGGGGGGGCTCAATCAAACGAGCAGTACTTC
TRBJ2-3 | - | TRBV19 | TRBD2 | CASSIAGGSTDTQYF | TGTGCCAGTAGTATCGCGGGAGGGAGCACAGATACGCAGTATTTT
TRBJ1-5 | many | TRBV7-8 | - | CASSLLGRYQPQHF | TGTGCCAGCAGCTTACTGGGCAGATATCAGCCCCAGCATTTT
TRBJ1-2 | once | TRBV15 | - | CATSRDGDLGYRDYGYTF | TGTGCCACCAGCAGAGATGGGGACTTGGGTTACAGAGACTATGGCTACACCTTC
TRBJ2-7 | few | TRBV5-1 | - | CASSLAVVRAYEQYF | TGTGCCAGCAGCTTAGCGGTCGTCAGGGCCTACGAGCAGTACTTC
TRBJ2-3 | - | TRBV5-1 | TRBD2 | CASSPGTSGFNEQYF | TGCGCCAGCAGCCCAGGGACTAGCGGGTTCAATGAGCAGTATTTT
TRBJ1-1 | once | TRBV4-2 | - | CASSPSSVNTEAFF | TGTGCCAGCAGCCCCAGTTCGGTGAACACTGAAGCTTTCTTT
TRBJ1-4 | many | TRBV6-5 | TRBD1 | CASSEGQGNEKLFF | TGTGCCAGCAGTGAGGGACAGGGCAATGAAAAACTGTTTTTT
TRBJ2-3 | - | TRBV7-6 | - | CASSFRGGGPRRAPDTQYF | TGTGCCAGCAGCTTTAGGGGCGGGGGCCCAAGAAGGGCCCCAGATACGCAGTATTTT
TRBJ1-5 | many | TRBV7-9 | - | CASSLEGQPQHF | TGTGCCAGCAGCTTAGAAGGACAGCCCCAGCATTTT
TRBJ1-2 | - | TRBV19 | - | CASSIAGGQTYGYTF | TGTGCCAGTAGTATCGCAGGCGGGCAGACCTATGGCTACACCTTC
TRBJ2-3 | - | TRBV15 | - | CATSQDTDTQYF | TGTGCCACCTCCCAGGACACAGATACGCAGTATTTT
TRBJ2-3 | - | TRBV7-9 | - | CASSPPSYNEQYF | TGTGCCAGCAGCCCCCCCTCCTACAATGAGCAGTATTTT
TRBJ1-1 | few | TRBV12-3/TRBV12-4 | - | CASSLSGREAFF | TGTGCCAGCAGTTTGTCCGGCAGGGAAGCTTTCTTT
TRBJ2-3 | - | TRBV19 | TRBD2 | CASSMGTSGGPSTDTQYF | TGTGCCAGTAGTATGGGGACTAGCGGGGGCCCCAGCACAGATACGCAGTATTTT
TRBJ1-5 | once | TRBV7-2 | - | CASSFSFHQPQHF | TGTGCCAGCAGCTTCTCCTTTCATCAGCCCCAGCATTTT
TRBJ2-2 | once | TRBV6-1 | - | CASSGNAGELFF | TGTGCCAGTAGTGGGAACGCCGGGGAGCTGTTTTTT
TRBJ2-2 | many | TRBV5-1 | TRBD2 | CASTLPMTSGVNTGELFF | TGCGCCAGCACCCTTCCGATGACTAGCGGGGTGAACACCGGGGAGCTGTTTTTT
TRBJ1-1 | few | TRBV20-1 | - | CSARQQDTEAFF | TGCAGTGCCAGGCAGCAGGACACTGAAGCTTTCTTT
TRBJ1-2 | - | TRBV2 | - | CASRETGYTF | TGTGCCAGCAGAGAAACGGGCTACACCTTC
TRBJ1-1 | few | TRBV30 | - | CAWSVAVMNTEAFF | TGTGCCTGGAGTGTAGCAGTCATGAACACTGAAGCTTTCTTT
TRBJ2-1 | - | TRBV5-1 | TRBD2 | CASSDGLAGDEQFF | TGCGCCAGCAGTGATGGACTAGCGGGGGATGAGCAGTTCTTC
TRBJ2-3 | - | TRBV5-6 | - | CASSLDPGLDTQYF | TGTGCCAGCAGCTTGGACCCCGGTTTGGATACGCAGTATTTT
TRBJ2-7 | - | TRBV7-3 | - | CASSSEVVYEQYF | TGTGCCAGCAGCTCCGAGGTCGTATACGAGCAGTACTTC
TRBJ2-5 | few | TRBV9 | - | CASSGSGLQETQYF | TGTGCCAGCAGCGGGAGCGGACTACAAGAGACCCAGTACTTC
TRBJ2-1 | - | TRBV5-1 | TRBD2 | CASSFRGLGNEQFF | TGTGCCAGCAGCTTCCGGGGACTAGGCAATGAGCAGTTCTTC
TRBJ2-3 | - | TRBV29-1 | - | CSLWGLDSTDTQYF | TGCAGCCTATGGGGGCTGGATAGCACAGATACGCAGTATTTT
TRBJ1-1 | - | TRBV9 | TRBD1 | CASSFTLTGGTEAFF | TGTGCCAGCAGCTTTACCCTGACAGGGGGAACTGAAGCTTTCTTT